The rows below give T cell receptor beta chains drawn from one sample of a study of CD8 T cells in Susac syndrome. MiXCR, run by TCRdb on the immunoSEQ multiplex PCR reads, gives a single entry per CDR3 protein. The table shows 60,000 to 75,000 distinct CDR3 sequences, with roughly 94% occurring only once. The source material was CD8+ T cells from PBMCs. These receptors were collected from a human donor in good health. CDR3s include the opening cysteine and the closing phenylalanine or tryptophan. Each record gives: V gene, CDR3 length, J gene, clone size, D gene, CDR3 DNA, CDR3 protein. The D gene is left open where the match is weak. A clone size is listed for some rows: how often the clone was seen (once, few, many), or a class if it is expanded.

TRBV4-2	14	TRBJ2-7	NA	NA	TGTGCCAGCAGCCAAGCTGGGGACTCCTACGAGCAGTACTTC	CASSQAGDSYEQYF
TRBV12-3/TRBV12-4	13	TRBJ2-7	once	NA	TGTGCCAGCAGTTTAACGTCCGGCTACGAGCAGTACTTC	CASSLTSGYEQYF
TRBV30	13	TRBJ2-1	NA	NA	TGTGCCTGGATTACTGGGGCAAACAATGAGCAGTTCTTC	CAWITGANNEQFF
TRBV5-4	14	TRBJ2-7	NA	NA	TGTGCCAGCAGTCCCACACAAAGCTCCTACGAGCAGTACTTC	CASSPTQSSYEQYF
TRBV29-1	14	TRBJ1-1	NA	TRBD1	TGCAGCGTAGACAGGGGCACAATGAACACTGAAGCTTTCTTT	CSVDRGTMNTEAFF
TRBV5-6	13	TRBJ2-2	NA	NA	TGTGCCAGCAGCCCCCCGGGGGCCGGGGAGCTGTTTTTT	CASSPPGAGELFF
TRBV19	12	TRBJ2-7	NA	NA	TGTGCCAGTAGTATTGGGGACGACCTCCATTACTTC	CASSIGDDLHYF
TRBV29-1	14	TRBJ1-1	NA	NA	TGCAGCGTTTGGGGGGTAGGGTCGAACACTGAAGCTTTCTTT	CSVWGVGSNTEAFF
TRBV7-9	15	TRBJ2-7	few	NA	TGTGCCAGCAGCGCTGCAGGGGTCGGCTCCTACGAGCAGTACTTC	CASSAAGVGSYEQYF
TRBV19	12	TRBJ2-5	NA	NA	TGTGCCAGTAGTATAGATCAACAGGAGCTGTACTTC	CASSIDQQELYF
TRBV5-1	13	TRBJ2-5	NA	NA	TGCGCCAGCAGAAGGGACACTTTCGAGACCCAGTACTTC	CASRRDTFETQYF
TRBV5-4	15	TRBJ2-5	NA	NA	TGTGCCAGCAGAGCAGGGGTCGGGTACCAAGAGACCCAGTACTTC	CASRAGVGYQETQYF
TRBV12-3/TRBV12-4	14	TRBJ1-5	NA	NA	TGTGCCAGCAGTTTTAACGGGTGGAATCAGCCCCAGCATTTT	CASSFNGWNQPQHF
TRBV6-5	16	TRBJ2-1	once	NA	TGTGCCAGCAGTTACTCCTGGGCCCCCCGGGGGAATGAGCAGTTCTTC	CASSYSWAPRGNEQFF
TRBV7-9	14	TRBJ1-5	NA	NA	TGTGCCAGCAGCTCATCCAGGGATAATCAGCCCCAGCATTTT	CASSSSRDNQPQHF
TRBV7-3	13	TRBJ2-3	NA	NA	TGTGCCAGCAGCTCGGACGGGGCGGATACGCAGTATTTT	CASSSDGADTQYF
TRBV3-1	14	TRBJ2-5	NA	NA	TGTGCCAGCAGCCAAATAGATAATCAAGAGACCCAGTACTTC	CASSQIDNQETQYF
TRBV12-3/TRBV12-4	17	TRBJ2-1	NA	NA	TGTGCCAGCAGCTATTACTTGGGGGTGAGCTCCTACAATGAGCAGTTCTTC	CASSYYLGVSSYNEQFF
TRBV2	13	TRBJ1-5	NA	NA	TGTGCCACCACGGAGGGGCCAAATCAGCCCCAGCATTTT	CATTEGPNQPQHF
TRBV7-3	16	TRBJ2-2	NA	TRBD1	TGTGCCAGCACCCCAGGACAGGCCCCGAACACCGGGGAGCTGTTTTTT	CASTPGQAPNTGELFF
TRBV6-2/TRBV6-3	16	TRBJ2-5	NA	TRBD2	TGTGCCAGCAGTCCGCGGGGACTAGTGGATTATGAGACCCAGTACTTC	CASSPRGLVDYETQYF
TRBV7-2	15	TRBJ2-1	NA	NA	TGTGCCAGCAGCCCAGGAGGGGGGTTGGGTAATGAGCAGTTCTTC	CASSPGGGLGNEQFF